The present entry profiles one T cell receptor beta chain with its context. Cells designated naive CD8 were CD45RO-negative and were positively selected for CCR7, with terminally differentiated effector memory CD45RA+ cells excluded. The germline V gene encodes CDR1 KGHSH and CDR2 LQKENI. The CDR3 consists of 16 residues. Trimming stripped 3 bases from V and 0 bases from J, with 12 bases between. The data are from a study of shared clonotypes between healthy human individuals. Looking at the study overall: Per donor, CD8 memory used one plate, CD8 naive used two, CD4 memory used three and CD4 naive used three.

The test was conducted at deep level. Libraries were prepared by immunoSEQ multiplex PCR; TCRdb keeps only in-frame clonotypes and omits some of them. The sample carries around 700,000 clones, roughly nine tenths recorded once. The chain links TRBV18 to TRBJ2-1, with D perhaps assigned TRBD1 or TRBD2 (5 bases each). The specimen sequenced was naive CD8+ T cells sorted from blood. The source is a man younger than 40 in good health. CDR3 loop: CASSPPLGVSYNEQFF. The CDR3 region has the DNA TGTGCCAGCTCACCCCCCCTGGGGGTCTCCTACAATGAGCAGTTCTTC.